A single sample gave rise to the 5 T cell receptor beta chains below, sequenced in a study of blood T cell repertoires in COVID-19. The protocol was immunoSEQ multiplex PCR, while the TCRdb copy is restricted to in-frame clones and leaves out a portion. Seen here are roughly 440,000 clones, approximately 90% observed once, and the top ten hold over 9.5%. The sequenced material came from peripheral blood. The receptors here all came from a woman in her fifties or sixties with COVID-19, enrolled during active disease.

The chain has TRBV5-1 and TRBJ1-1; TRBD1 matches 8 bases. CDR1 and CDR2 from the germline V gene are SGHRS and YFSETQ. The CDR3 is 14 residues long. After removal of 2 bases from V and 2 bases from J, the junction contained 2 bases not matched to a gene. In nucleotides, the CDR3 is TGCGCCAGCAGCTTCGACAGGGGAAACACTGAAGCTTTCTTT. This sequence encodes CASSFDRGNTEAFF. Supplemented by reference TRBV5-1 and TRBJ1-1, the full variable domain reads KAGVTQTPRYLIKTRGQQVTLSCSPISGHRSVSWYQQTPGQGLQFLFEYFSETQRNKGNFPGRFSGRQFSNSRSEMNVSTLELGDSALYLCASSFDRGNTEAFFGQGTRLTVV.

This chain uses TRBV15 with TRBJ2-5; D may be TRBD2 (5 bases). The CDR3 sequence is 15 residues long. CDR1 and CDR2 from the germline V gene are LNHNV and YYDKDF (reference sequence). Trimming shortened V by 0 bases and J by 4 bases, and 12 bases separated the two germline ends. CDR3 sequence: CATSRDFGVTETQYF. The DNA of the CDR3 is TGTGCCACCAGCAGAGATTTCGGGGTTACAGAGACCCAGTACTTC.

The chain couples TRBV30 to TRBJ1-1; 10 nucleotides match TRBD1. J was trimmed by 4 bases and V by 1 base; bases with no gene match: 3. The CDR3 runs 14 residues. Germline V lookup: CDR1 GTSNPN, CDR2 SVGIG (reference sequence). Here the CDR3 DNA reads TGTGCCTGGAGTGCTGGGACAGGGGCCACTGAAGCTTTCTTT. Translation: CAWSAGTGATEAFF.

The chain is built from TRBV6-5 and TRBJ1-5; D remains ambiguous. This CDR3 is 10 amino acids long. Trimming removed 8 bases from V and 6 bases from J, with 5 bases in between. Looked up from germline, CDR1 is MNHEY and CDR2 is SVGAGI. DNA for the CDR3: TGTGCCAGCCATGTTCAGCCCCAGCATTTT. It is translated as CASHVQPQHF.

The chain recombines TRBV11-1 with TRBJ2-3, with D perhaps TRBD2 (5 bases). The CDR3 runs to 13 residues. Germline V CDR1 and CDR2: SGHAT, FQDESV (reference sequence). Between the trimmed V and J ends, which lost 1 base and 3 bases, there was a span of 5 bases. The CDR3 DNA is TGTGCCAGCAGCTTAGAGCGGACAGATACGCAGTATTTT. Its protein product is CASSLERTDTQYF. The whole variable domain, filled in from reference TRBV11-1 and TRBJ2-3, reads EAEVAQSPRYKITEKSQAVAFWCDPISGHATLYWYRQILGQGPELLVQFQDESVVDDSQLPKDRFSAERLKGVDSTLKIQPAELGDSAMYLCASSLERTDTQYFGPGTRLTVL.